Reported below is one T cell receptor (beta chain). This entry is derived from a study of siplizumab effects on memory and regulatory T cells. Clones were read by immunoSEQ multiplex PCR, and TCRdb kept only the in-frame ones, dropping some. The repertoire includes approximately 94,000 clones, roughly 93% of them detected once, and 5.5% to 7.5% sits in the top ten. Per germline, CDR1 LGHNT and CDR2 FRNRAP. This CDR3 is built from 15 residues. With 4 bases clipped from V and 4 bases from J, the junction kept 8 bases outside the gene matches. The rearrangement links TRBV12-5 to TRBJ1-2, with TRBD1 identical over 8 bases. Sequencing was done on a sample of CD8+ T cells sorted from blood. The TCR comes from a human donor in good health. CDR3 protein: CASGSSGGGGYGYTF. The CDR3 bases are TGTGCTAGTGGTTCGTCAGGGGGCGGGGGCTATGGCTACACCTTC. Full variable domain (remainder filled in from reference TRBV12-5 and TRBJ1-2): DARVTQTPRHKVTEMGQEVTMRCQPILGHNTVFWYRQTMMQGLELLAYFRNRAPLDDSGMPKDRFSAEMPDATLATLKIQPSEPRDSAVYFCASGSSGGGGYGYTFGSGTRLTVV.